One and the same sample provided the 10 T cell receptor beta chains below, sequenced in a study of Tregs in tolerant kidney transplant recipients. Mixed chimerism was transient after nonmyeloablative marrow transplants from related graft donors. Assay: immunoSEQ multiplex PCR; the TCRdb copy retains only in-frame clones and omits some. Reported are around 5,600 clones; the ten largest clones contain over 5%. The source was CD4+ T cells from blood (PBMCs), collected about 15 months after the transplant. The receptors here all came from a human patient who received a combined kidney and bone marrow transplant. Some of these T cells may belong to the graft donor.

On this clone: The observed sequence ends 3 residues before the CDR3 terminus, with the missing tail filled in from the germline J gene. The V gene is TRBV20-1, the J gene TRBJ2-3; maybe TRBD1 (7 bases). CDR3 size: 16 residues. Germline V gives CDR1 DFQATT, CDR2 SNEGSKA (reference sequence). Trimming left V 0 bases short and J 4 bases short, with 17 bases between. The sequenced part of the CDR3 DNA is TGCAGTGCTAGAGATCCGGTCAGGGGGGAAGCAGATACG. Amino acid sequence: CSARDPVRGEADT. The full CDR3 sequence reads CSARDPVRGEADTQYF.

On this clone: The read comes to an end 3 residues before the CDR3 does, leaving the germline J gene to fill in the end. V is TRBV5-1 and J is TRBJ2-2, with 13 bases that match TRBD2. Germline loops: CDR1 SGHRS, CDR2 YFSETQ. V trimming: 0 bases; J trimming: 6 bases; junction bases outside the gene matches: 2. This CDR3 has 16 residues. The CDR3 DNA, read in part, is TGCGCCAGCAGCTTGGCCGGACTAGCGGGGGCCGGGGAG. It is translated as CASSLAGLAGAGE. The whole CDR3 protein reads CASSLAGLAGAGELFF.

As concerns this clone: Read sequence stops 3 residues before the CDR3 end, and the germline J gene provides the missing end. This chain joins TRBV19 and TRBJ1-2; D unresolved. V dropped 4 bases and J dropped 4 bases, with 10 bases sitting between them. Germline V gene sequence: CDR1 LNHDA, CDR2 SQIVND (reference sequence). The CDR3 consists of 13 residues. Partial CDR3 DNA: TGTGCCAGTAGTACAGCGGTCGGCTATGGC. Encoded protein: CASSTAVGYG. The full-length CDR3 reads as CASSTAVGYGYTF.

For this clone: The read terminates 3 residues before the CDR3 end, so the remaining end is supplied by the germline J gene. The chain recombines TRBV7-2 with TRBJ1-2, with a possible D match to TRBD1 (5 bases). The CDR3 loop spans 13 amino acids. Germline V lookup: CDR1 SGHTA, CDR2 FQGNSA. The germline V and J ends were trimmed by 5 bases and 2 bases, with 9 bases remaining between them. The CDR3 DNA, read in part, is TGTGCCAGCAGCCTGGGGGGGAACTATGGC. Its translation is CASSLGGNYG. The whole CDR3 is CASSLGGNYGYTF.

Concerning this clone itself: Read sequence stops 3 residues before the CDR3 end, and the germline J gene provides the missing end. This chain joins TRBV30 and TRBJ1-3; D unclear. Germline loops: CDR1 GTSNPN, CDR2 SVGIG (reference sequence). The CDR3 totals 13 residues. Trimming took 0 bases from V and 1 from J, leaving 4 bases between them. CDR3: CAWSVGSGNTIYF. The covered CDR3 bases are TGTGCCTGGAGTGTCGGTTCTGGAAACACC.

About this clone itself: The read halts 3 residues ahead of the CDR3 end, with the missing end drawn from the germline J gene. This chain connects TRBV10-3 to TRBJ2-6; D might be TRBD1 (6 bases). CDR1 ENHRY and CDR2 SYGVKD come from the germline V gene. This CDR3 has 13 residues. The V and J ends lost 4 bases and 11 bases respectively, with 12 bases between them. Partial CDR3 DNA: TGTGCCATCAGTGTGGGGGCCCGCGACGTC. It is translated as CAISVGARDV. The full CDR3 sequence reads CAISVGARDVLTF.

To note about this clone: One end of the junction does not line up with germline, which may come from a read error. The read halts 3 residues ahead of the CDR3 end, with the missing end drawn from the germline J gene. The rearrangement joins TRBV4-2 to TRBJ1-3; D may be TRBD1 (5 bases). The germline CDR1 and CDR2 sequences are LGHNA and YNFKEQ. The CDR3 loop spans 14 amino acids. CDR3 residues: CASSQDSRVNTIYF. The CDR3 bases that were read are TGCGCCAGCAGCCAAGACTCCAGGGTGAACACC.

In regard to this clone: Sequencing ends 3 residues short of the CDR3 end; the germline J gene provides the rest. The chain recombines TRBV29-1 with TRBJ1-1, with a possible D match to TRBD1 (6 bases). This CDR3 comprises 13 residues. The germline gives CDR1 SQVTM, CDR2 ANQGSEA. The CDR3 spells CSARQVSGGEAFF. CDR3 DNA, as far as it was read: TGCAGCGCCCGACAGGTCTCGGGGGGGGAA.

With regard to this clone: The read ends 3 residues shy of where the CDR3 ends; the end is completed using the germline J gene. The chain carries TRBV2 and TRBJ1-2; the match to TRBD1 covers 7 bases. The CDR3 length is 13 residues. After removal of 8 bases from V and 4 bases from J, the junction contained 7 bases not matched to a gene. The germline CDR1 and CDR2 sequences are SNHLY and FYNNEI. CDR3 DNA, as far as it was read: TGTGCCAGCGCAATCGGGACAGCCTATGGC. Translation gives CASAIGTAYG. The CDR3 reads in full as CASAIGTAYGYTF.

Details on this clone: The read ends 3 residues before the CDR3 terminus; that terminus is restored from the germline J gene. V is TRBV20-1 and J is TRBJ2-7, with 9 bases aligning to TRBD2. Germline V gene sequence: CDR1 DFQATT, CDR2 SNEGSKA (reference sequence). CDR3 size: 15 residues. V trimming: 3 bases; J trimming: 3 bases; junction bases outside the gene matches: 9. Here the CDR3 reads CSASGPGLAYYEQYF. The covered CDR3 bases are TGCAGTGCTAGCGGCCCGGGACTAGCCTACTACGAG.